The sequence of this T cell receptor (beta chain) was determined in a study of blood T cell repertoires in COVID-19. Assay: immunoSEQ multiplex PCR; the TCRdb copy retains only in-frame clones and omits some. The sample contains around 130,000 clones, less than 90% of which appear only once. The CDR3 is 15 residues long. Germline-derived CDR1 and CDR2 are LNHDA and SQIVND (reference sequence). Deletions cut 7 bases from V and 5 bases from J, with 19 bases between. The source is a man aged 25-45 years who had recovered from COVID-19. This chain joins TRBV19 and TRBJ2-3; tentatively, D is TRBD2 (5 bases). The sample taken for sequencing was PBMCs or T cells enriched from blood (not recorded which). The CDR3 region has the DNA TGTGCCAGTAATAAGCGGTCCCTTGGGGAAGATACGCAGTATTTT. Translation: CASNKRSLGEDTQYF.